This TCR beta chain stems from a study of blood T cell repertoires in COVID-19. In the authors' methods: Estimates of nucleated cell counts were drawn from the amplification of reference gene primers. Measured with immunoSEQ multiplex PCR; TCRdb has only the in-frame clones, and not every one. The DNA was the basis for D and trimming; V, J and clone size are from that table. The profile shows a few hundred thousand clones, about 87% of them singletons. The CDR3 spans 16 residues. Germline V gene data show CDR1 as LNHDA and CDR2 as SQIVND (reference sequence). V shed 5 bases, J shed 0 bases, and the junction held 8 bases outside the gene matches.

Sample: peripheral blood. The receptor was derived from an older woman with active or convalescent COVID-19. V usage is TRBV19 and J usage is TRBJ2-3, with 7 nucleotides matching TRBD2. CDR3 in DNA: TGTGCCAGTAGTTGGGGCGGGGGAATGAGCACAGATACGCAGTATTTT. As protein: CASSWGGGMSTDTQYF.